These 18 T cell receptor beta chains were sequenced from one sample in a study of blood T cell dynamics during melanoma immunotherapy (dated by TCRdb to the early 2020s). Per the publication, the time point label means: week 3, after first cycle of checkpoint inhibitor. Library generation was performed with the immunoSEQ multiplex PCR assay. TCRdb mirrors the immuneACCESS table, restricted to in-frame sequences. Some clones are absent from its copies; in checked studies, under half trace to an unresolved V gene, and the reason for the others is unknown. This sample comprises about 11,000 clones, more than 70% of them detected only once. The top ten hold 15% of the sample. The specimen comprised blood, sampled from a patient treated with checkpoint blockade. These receptors were collected from a human donor with melanoma.

The V gene is TRBV10-2, the J gene TRBJ1-1; 9 bases align to TRBD1. This CDR3 comprises 15 residues. The germline gives CDR1 WSHSY, CDR2 SAAADI. The trim removed 3 bases at V and 5 bases at J, leaving 7 bases unmatched. The CDR3 coding sequence is TGCGCCAGCAGTGATGGAAGGACAGGGGATACTGAAGCTTTCTTT. Amino acid sequence: CASSDGRTGDTEAFF.

This clone occurred once. The rearrangement links TRBV6-6 to TRBJ1-5; D is undetermined. The germline V gene has CDR1 MNHNY and CDR2 SVGAGI (reference sequence). This CDR3 region has 14 residues. Trimming cost V 2 bases and J 3 bases, with 8 bases left between them. In nucleotides, the CDR3 is TGTGCCAGCAGTTACATAGCAGCCAATCAGCCCCAGCATTTT. As protein: CASSYIAANQPQHF.

Here the CDR3 DNA reads TGTGCCAGCAGCGCTAGCGGGGGGCCTTCGACGGCCGGGGAGCTGTTTTTT. Translation gives CASSASGGPSTAGELFF. V and J are TRBV9 and TRBJ2-2, with 11 bases aligning to TRBD2. CDR1 SGDLS and CDR2 YYNGEE come from the germline V gene. With 3 bases clipped from V and 6 bases from J, the junction kept 10 bases outside the gene matches. There are 17 residues in the CDR3.

The chain couples TRBV6-6 to TRBJ1-3, with a weak D call TRBD1 (5 bases). Per germline, CDR1 MNHNY and CDR2 SVGAGI (reference sequence). The V gene lost 0 bases and the J gene lost 4 bases, with 13 bases spanning the gap. The CDR3 runs to 16 residues. CDR3 sequence: CASSYSPAGTGNTIYF. The CDR3 region has the DNA TGTGCCAGCAGTTACTCCCCGGCAGGGACGGGAAACACCATATATTTT.

This clone is large (0.1 to 1%) in the sample. The chain joins TRBV4-1 to TRBJ1-1; TRBD1 agrees at 7 bases. Germline V CDR1 and CDR2: MGHRA, YSYEKL. Trimming at V came to 0 bases and at J to 0 bases, leaving 7 bases not matched to a gene. The CDR3 has 17 residues. The chain's CDR3 is CASSQEGQGGVNTEAFF. The CDR3 DNA reads as TGCGCCAGCAGCCAAGAAGGGCAGGGGGGCGTGAACACTGAAGCTTTCTTT.

CDR3 nucleotides: TGTGCCAGCAGCTTAAACCGGGACAGGGGGCGTCTTAGGGAATCACCCCTCCACTTT. Translating gives CASSLNRDRGRLRESPLHF. The chain links TRBV5-6 to TRBJ1-6, with 12 bases lining up with TRBD1. V lost 2 bases to trimming and J lost 10 bases; unmatched junction nucleotides: 16. The CDR3 sequence is 19 residues long. The germline V gene has CDR1 SGHDT and CDR2 YYEEEE.

V and J are TRBV28 and TRBJ2-5; D remains ambiguous. CDR1 MDHEN and CDR2 SYDVKM come from the germline V gene. This CDR3 is 11 amino acids long. Trimming pared 4 bases from V and 8 bases from J, leaving 8 bases between. CDR3 coding DNA: TGTGCCAGCAGTTCAACCCGAACCCAGTACTTC. Its translation: CASSSTRTQYF.

The chain links TRBV6-1 to TRBJ2-7, with TRBD1 identical over 7 bases. The V segment lost 6 bases and the J segment 3 bases; nucleotides outside the gene matches: 5. There are 13 residues in the CDR3. Germline CDR1 and CDR2: MNHNS and SASEGT. The CDR3: CASRGRDSYEQYF. The CDR3 nucleotides read TGTGCCAGCAGAGGTAGGGACAGCTACGAGCAGTACTTC.

This clone has just a few counts. The V and J genes are TRBV6-6 and TRBJ1-2; 7 bases align to TRBD1. This CDR3 has 12 amino acids. The V and J ends lost 8 bases and 6 bases, in that order; junction bases with no gene match: 6. Germline assignment: CDR1 MNHNY and CDR2 SVGAGI (reference sequence). Here the CDR3 DNA reads TGTGCCAGCCGGCAGGGGGACCATGGCTACACCTTC. As protein: CASRQGDHGYTF.

V is TRBV6-5 and J is TRBJ2-6; D gene ambiguous. The V and J ends lost 6 bases and 17 bases respectively, with 14 bases between them. The CDR3 spans 11 residues. Germline CDR1 reads MNHEY; CDR2 reads SVGAGI. CDR3 protein: CASSSVLDVTF. As DNA, the CDR3 is TGTGCCAGCAGCTCCGTCCTGGACGTGACTTTC.

This chain links TRBV19 with TRBJ1-2, with 8 positions matching TRBD1. Germline CDR1 is LNHDA and CDR2 is SQIVND (reference sequence). The CDR3 loop spans 13 amino acids. J gave up 7 bases and V 2 bases, and 3 bases lay outside the gene matches. CDR3: CASSIRQGTGYTF. CDR3 DNA sequence: TGTGCCAGTAGTATACGACAGGGGACTGGCTACACCTTC.

The V gene is TRBV28, the J gene TRBJ2-7; D is possibly TRBD2 (5 bases). Trimming left V 3 bases short and J 6 bases short, with 12 bases between. The CDR3 spans 13 residues. Germline CDR1 MDHEN, CDR2 SYDVKM. The CDR3 loop reads CASSFDGKREQYF. Here the CDR3 DNA reads TGTGCCAGCAGTTTCGACGGGAAGCGCGAGCAGTACTTC.

The chain joins TRBV28 to TRBJ1-1, with D tentatively TRBD1 (5 bases). Germline-derived CDR1 and CDR2 are MDHEN and SYDVKM. This CDR3 has 12 residues. With 5 bases removed from V and 8 bases from J, the gap between germline ends came to 12 bases. The CDR3 loop reads CASSLQGPEAFF. The CDR3 DNA sequence: TGTGCCAGCAGTCTGCAGGGACCCGAAGCTTTCTTT.

The V call is TRBV7-9, the J call TRBJ1-2; D unclear. Trimming took 0 bases from V and 4 from J, leaving 12 bases between them. Germline V CDR1 and CDR2: SEHNR, FQNEAQ (reference sequence). The CDR3 runs 15 residues. The CDR3 DNA reads as TGTGCCAGCAGCTTAGCGACCACAGCCCTCTATGGCTACACCTTC. This translates into CASSLATTALYGYTF.

The chain has TRBV19 and TRBJ1-1; a weak D match, TRBD1 (5 bases). The CDR3 contains 15 residues. Trimming cost V 4 bases and J 4 bases, with 16 bases left between them. Germline V CDR1 and CDR2: LNHDA, SQIVND (reference sequence). CDR3 coding DNA: TGTGCCAGTAGTAAGGGGCAGGGTTGGGGCACTGAAGCTTTCTTT. Its protein product is CASSKGQGWGTEAFF.

The chain employs TRBV6-4 and TRBJ1-2, with a tentative D call TRBD1 (5 bases). The V gene's germline CDR1 is MRHNA and CDR2 SNTAGT. The CDR3 length is 12 residues. The germline V and J ends were trimmed by 10 bases and 11 bases, with 20 bases remaining between them. This chain's CDR3 is CATLGVVWGYTF. The CDR3 DNA reads as TGTGCCACCCTAGGGGTCGTCTGGGGATACACCTTC.

This clone was found a few times. The chain links TRBV18 to TRBJ1-1; D might be TRBD1 (6 bases). V was pared by 6 bases and J by 3 bases, with 14 bases between. The CDR3 is made up of 14 amino acids. CDR1 and CDR2 from the germline V gene are KGHSH and LQKENI. In DNA, the CDR3 is TGTGCCAGCTCTACCGGGACACAGGACACTGAAGCTTTCTTT. Encoded protein: CASSTGTQDTEAFF.

The chain has TRBV9 and TRBJ2-3, with unresolved D. The germline CDR1 and CDR2 sequences are SGDLS and YYNGEE. The CDR3 has 12 amino acids. V lost 0 bases and J 5 bases, leaving 4 bases between the germline ends. The CDR3, as DNA: TGTGCCAGCAGCGTAGAGAAAGATACGCAGTATTTT. Its protein is CASSVEKDTQYF.